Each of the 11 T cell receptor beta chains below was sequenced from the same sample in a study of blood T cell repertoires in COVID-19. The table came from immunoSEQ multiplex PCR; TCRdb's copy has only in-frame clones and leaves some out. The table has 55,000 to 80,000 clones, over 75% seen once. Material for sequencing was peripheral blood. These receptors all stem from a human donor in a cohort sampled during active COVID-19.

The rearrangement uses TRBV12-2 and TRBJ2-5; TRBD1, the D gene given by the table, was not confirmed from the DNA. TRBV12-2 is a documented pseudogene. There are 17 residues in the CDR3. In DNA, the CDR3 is TGTGCAAGTCGCTTAGCGTCGGGACAAATCCAAGCCAAGACCCAGTACTTC. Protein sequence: CASRLASGQIQAKTQYF.

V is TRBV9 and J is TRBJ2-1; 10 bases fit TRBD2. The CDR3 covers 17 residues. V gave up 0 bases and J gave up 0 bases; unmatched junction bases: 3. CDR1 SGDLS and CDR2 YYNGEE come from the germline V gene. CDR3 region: CASSVGASGSSYNEQFF. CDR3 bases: TGTGCCAGCAGCGTAGGGGCTAGCGGGAGCTCCTACAATGAGCAGTTCTTC.

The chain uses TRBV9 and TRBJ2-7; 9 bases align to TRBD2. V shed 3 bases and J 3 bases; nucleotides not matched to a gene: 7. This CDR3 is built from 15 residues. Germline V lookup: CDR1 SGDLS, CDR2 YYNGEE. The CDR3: CASSGSGLASYEQYF. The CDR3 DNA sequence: TGTGCCAGCAGCGGGAGCGGACTAGCGAGCTACGAGCAGTACTTC.

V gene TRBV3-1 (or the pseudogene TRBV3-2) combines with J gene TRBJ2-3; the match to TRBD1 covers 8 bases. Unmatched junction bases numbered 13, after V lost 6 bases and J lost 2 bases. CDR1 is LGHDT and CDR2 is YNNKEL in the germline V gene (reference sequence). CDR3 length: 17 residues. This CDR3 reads CASRTKTDREVTDTQYF. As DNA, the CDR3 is TGTGCCAGCAGGACAAAAACGGACAGGGAAGTCACAGATACGCAGTATTTT.

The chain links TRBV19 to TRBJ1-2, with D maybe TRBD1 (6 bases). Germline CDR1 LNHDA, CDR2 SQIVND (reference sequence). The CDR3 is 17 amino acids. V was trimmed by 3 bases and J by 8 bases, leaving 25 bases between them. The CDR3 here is CASSIPGTRTNHKGYTF. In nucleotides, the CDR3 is TGTGCCAGTAGTATCCCCGGGACACGGACCAATCATAAAGGCTACACCTTC.

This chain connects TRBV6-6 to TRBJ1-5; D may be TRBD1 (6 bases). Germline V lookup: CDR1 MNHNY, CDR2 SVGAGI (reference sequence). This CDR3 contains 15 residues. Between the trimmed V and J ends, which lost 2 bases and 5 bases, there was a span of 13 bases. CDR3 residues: CASSYVQGVDQPQHF. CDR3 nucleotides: TGTGCCAGCAGTTACGTACAGGGAGTCGATCAGCCCCAGCATTTT.

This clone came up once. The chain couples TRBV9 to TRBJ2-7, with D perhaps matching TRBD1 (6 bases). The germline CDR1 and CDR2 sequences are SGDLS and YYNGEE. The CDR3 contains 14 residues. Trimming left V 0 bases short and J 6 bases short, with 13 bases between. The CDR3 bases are TGTGCCAGCAGCGTAGGGGGGAAGGGGGTCGAGCAGTACTTC. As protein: CASSVGGKGVEQYF.

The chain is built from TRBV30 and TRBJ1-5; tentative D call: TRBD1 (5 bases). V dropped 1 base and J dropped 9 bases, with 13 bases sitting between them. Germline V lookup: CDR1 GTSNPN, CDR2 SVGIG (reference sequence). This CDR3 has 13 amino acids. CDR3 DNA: TGTGCCTGGAGTGGCTGGGACGGGGGGCCCCAGCATTTT. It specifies CAWSGWDGGPQHF.

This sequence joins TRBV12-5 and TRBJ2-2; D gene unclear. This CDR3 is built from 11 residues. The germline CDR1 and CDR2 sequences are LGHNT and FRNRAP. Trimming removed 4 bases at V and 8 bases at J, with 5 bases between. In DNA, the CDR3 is TGTGCTAGTGGTTGGCGGGGGGAGCTGTTTTTT. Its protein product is CASGWRGELFF.

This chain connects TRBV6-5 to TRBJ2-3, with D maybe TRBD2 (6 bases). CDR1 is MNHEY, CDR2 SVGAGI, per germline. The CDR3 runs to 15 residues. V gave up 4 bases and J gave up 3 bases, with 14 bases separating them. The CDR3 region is CASSLIGSGTDTQYF. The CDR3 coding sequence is TGTGCCAGCAGTTTGATCGGGAGCGGGACAGATACGCAGTATTTT.

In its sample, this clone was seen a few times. The CDR3 here is CASSEKGGEQYF. The CDR3 DNA reads TGTGCCAGCAGTGAAAAAGGGGGCGAGCAGTACTTC. The rearrangement links TRBV2 to TRBJ2-7; D perhaps matches TRBD1 (6 bases). This CDR3 is 12 amino acids long. Trimming pared 2 bases from V and 6 bases from J, leaving 8 bases between. Germline CDR1 and CDR2: SNHLY and FYNNEI.